This TCR beta chain was found in a study of human T cells and chemical hapten exposure. Study information: Sensitization was performed using 2% DPC on a roughly 2 cm by roughly 2 cm upper inner arm skin site. Study-level results: Donor immune responses may differ from healthy people's, since all donors had alopecia.

The treatment was: therapeutic diphenylcyclopropenone sensitization with weekly scalp DPC. Library preparation tagged each individual cDNA molecule with a unique molecular identifier. TCRdb itself ran the reads through MiXCR, one entry per CDR3 protein. The sample shows about 2,600 distinct CDR3 sequences, 40% to 50% of them seen only once. Germline-derived CDR1 and CDR2 are SEHNR and FQNEAQ (reference sequence). This CDR3 comprises 15 residues. The V and J ends lost 4 bases and 2 bases respectively, with 13 bases between them. This clonotype was recorded a few times. The antigen is unknown. Sequencing was performed on whole blood, taken before DPC sensitization or 2, 6, or about 24 weeks after (not recorded which). This rearrangement joins TRBV7-9 to TRBJ2-3, with no clear D. The origin of this receptor is an adult with alopecia areata. Some clones in this sample may be carry-over from other donors' samples. This table probably holds off-target reads from a library built for another chain. CDR3 amino acids: CASSSARAVTDTQYF. CDR3 DNA: TGTGCCAGCAGCTCCGCCCGGGCTGTCACAGATACGCAGTATTTT.